This T cell receptor beta chain was sequenced for a study of blood T cell repertoires in COVID-19. This CDR3 spans 15 amino acids. The ends lost 4 bases at V and 7 bases at J; junction bases unmatched: 7. CDR1 is LNHDA, CDR2 SQIVND, per germline (reference sequence). Clones were read by immunoSEQ multiplex PCR, and TCRdb kept only the in-frame ones, dropping some. The table shows about 120,000 clones, with 84% occurring only once. The source of this sequence is a woman in her twenties or thirties who had recovered from COVID-19. Specimen: PBMCs or T cells enriched from blood (not recorded which). The chain employs TRBV19 and TRBJ2-7, with 13 positions matching TRBD2. The CDR3 sequence is CASSTGLAGVGEQYF. The CDR3 DNA reads as TGTGCCAGTAGTACTGGACTAGCGGGAGTAGGTGAGCAGTACTTC. Variable domain in full (rest from reference TRBV19 and TRBJ2-7): DGGITQSPKYLFRKEGQNVTLSCEQNLNHDAMYWYRQDPGQGLRLIYYSQIVNDFQKGDIAEGYSVSREKKESFPLTVTSAQKNPTAFYLCASSTGLAGVGEQYFGPGTRLTVT.